The 12 T cell receptor beta chains listed next were all sequenced from one sample in a study of Tregs in tolerant kidney transplant recipients. These receptors are not linked to any known antigen. After about 6 days with irradiated graft donor PBMCs, CFSE-labeled recipient PBMCs were FACS-sorted. Assay: immunoSEQ multiplex PCR; the TCRdb copy retains only in-frame clones and omits some. This sample's table reports about 2,000 clones. The sequencing used CD8+ T cells from blood cultured with allogeneic cells, collected before the transplant. These receptors came from a human patient who received a combined kidney and bone marrow transplant.

With regard to this clone: The read ends 3 residues shy of where the CDR3 ends; the end is completed using the germline J gene. The rearrangement joins TRBV19 to TRBJ1-5; maybe TRBD1 (5 bases). This CDR3 region has 14 residues. Per the germline V gene, CDR1 is LNHDA and CDR2 is SQIVND (reference sequence). The ends were cut back, 3 bases at V and 3 bases at J, with 9 bases in the middle. The DNA read from the CDR3 is TGTGCCAGTAGTATCACAGGTTCCAATCAGCCC. Translating gives CASSITGSNQP. The full CDR3 protein reads CASSITGSNQPQHF.

A note on this clone: The read terminates 3 residues before the CDR3 end, so the remaining end is supplied by the germline J gene. The V gene is TRBV19, the J gene TRBJ1-5; a possible D gene is TRBD1 (5 bases). The CDR3 contains 14 residues. In germline, CDR1 is LNHDA, CDR2 SQIVND (reference sequence). V was cut by 3 bases and J by 3 bases, with 9 bases left in between. CDR3 protein: CASSIFRVNQPQHF. The part of the CDR3 DNA that was read is TGTGCCAGTAGTATTTTCAGGGTCAATCAGCCC.

According to its frequency, this clone is medium-sized. The sequence runs out 3 residues before the end of the CDR3; the remainder is reconstructed from the germline J gene. The rearrangement joins TRBV11-2 to TRBJ2-1, with TRBD2 identical over 10 bases. The germline V gene has CDR1 SGHAT and CDR2 FQNNGV. With V trimmed by 7 bases and J by 7 bases, 10 bases remained unmatched. The CDR3 sequence is 15 residues long. CDR3 DNA (partial): TGTGCCAGCACCTTGGGGCTAGCGGGAGCTAATGAG. Amino acids: CASTLGLAGANE. The CDR3 in its entirety is CASTLGLAGANEQFF.

The covered CDR3 bases are TGTGCCAGCAGCAGCCGGCAAGAGACC. Its translation: CASSSRQET. Given in full, the CDR3 is CASSSRQETQYF. The V gene is TRBV7-2, the J gene TRBJ2-5; D ambiguous. The read stops 3 residues short of the end of the CDR3; the missing end is completed from the germline J gene. Trimming took 5 bases from V and 2 from J, leaving 6 bases between them. Germline V gene sequence: CDR1 SGHTA, CDR2 FQGNSA. CDR3 length equals 12 residues.

Frequency places this clone as medium-sized. The read is 3 residues too short to cover the CDR3 end, so that end is filled in from the germline J gene. The V gene is TRBV14, the J gene TRBJ2-7; D unclear. CDR3 size: 11 residues. CDR1 SGHDN and CDR2 FVKESK come from the germline V gene. The V end was cut by 8 bases, the J end by 3 bases, with 8 bases between. The CDR3 sequence is CASSPGYEQYF. The CDR3 bases that were read are TGTGCCAGCTCCCCGGGCTACGAG.

As to this clone: The sequence runs out 3 residues before the end of the CDR3; the remainder is reconstructed from the germline J gene. J is TRBJ1-4 and V is TRBV9; 11 bases are shared with TRBD1. V gave up 0 bases and J gave up 8 bases; unmatched junction bases: 3. This CDR3 is built from 15 residues. CDR1 is SGDLS, CDR2 YYNGEE, per germline. Incomplete CDR3 DNA: TGTGCCAGCAGCGTAGCCGGGACAGGGGGGGAAAAA. This gives the protein CASSVAGTGGEK. The entire CDR3 sequence reads CASSVAGTGGEKLFF.

As for this clone: The read comes to an end 3 residues before the CDR3 does, leaving the germline J gene to fill in the end. This chain joins TRBV10-2 and TRBJ1-4; D unclear. Per germline, CDR1 WSHSY and CDR2 SAAADI. Trimming cost V 2 bases and J 0 bases, with 4 bases left between them. This CDR3 comprises 14 residues. The CDR3 here is CASSERPTNEKLFF. CDR3 bases read: TGCGCCAGCAGTGAGAGGCCAACTAATGAAAAA.

A note on this clone: The sequence runs out 3 residues before the end of the CDR3; the remainder is reconstructed from the germline J gene. The chain recombines TRBV7-2 with TRBJ2-7; D possibly corresponds to TRBD1 (5 bases). The V gene lost 5 bases and the J gene lost 6 bases, with 11 bases spanning the gap. Germline loops: CDR1 SGHTA, CDR2 FQGNSA. The CDR3 loop spans 12 amino acids. The covered CDR3 bases are TGTGCCAGCAGCCACCAGGGAACCGAG. This sequence encodes CASSHQGTE. The whole CDR3 sequence is CASSHQGTEQYF.

Concerning this clone itself: The DNA ends 3 residues before the CDR3 does, and the rest of the CDR3 is filled in from the germline J gene. This rearrangement joins TRBV10-2 to TRBJ1-3, with 9 bases identical to TRBD1. Germline-derived CDR1 and CDR2 are WSHSY and SAAADI. CDR3 length: 16 residues. With V trimmed by 5 bases and J by 0 bases, 5 bases remained unmatched. The part of the CDR3 DNA that was read is TGCGCCAGCAGTAACCGGGACAGGGACTCTGGAAACACC. Amino acid sequence: CASSNRDRDSGNT. The CDR3 reads in full as CASSNRDRDSGNTIYF.

Comment on this clone: Coverage ceases 3 residues before the CDR3 finishes, and the germline J gene fills in the end. The chain links TRBV6-2 or TRBV6-3 to TRBJ2-7, with D possibly TRBD2 on 6 matching bases. The CDR3 length is 17 residues. Between the trimmed V and J ends, which lost 4 bases and 5 bases, there was a span of 24 bases. Per germline, CDR1 MNHEY and CDR2 SVGEGT. The CDR3 region is CASSSWRGSGVLDEQYF. The covered CDR3 bases are TGTGCCAGCAGTTCCTGGCGGGGCAGCGGTGTATTGGACGAG.

CDR3 loop: CASSYETGGNPYEQYF. Incomplete CDR3 DNA: TGTGCCAGCAGTTACGAGACAGGGGGCAATCCCTACGAG. V is TRBV6-2 or TRBV6-3 and J is TRBJ2-7; 10 bases match TRBD1. The sequence runs out 3 residues before the end of the CDR3; the remainder is reconstructed from the germline J gene. The CDR3 is made up of 16 amino acids. Germline CDR1 reads MNHEY; CDR2 reads SVGEGT. Unmatched junction bases numbered 6, after V lost 2 bases and J lost 2 bases.

Partial CDR3 DNA: TGTGCCAGCAGTCGACTAGCGGCGGGGGGCTACGAG. Amino acid sequence: CASSRLAAGGYE. The CDR3, in full, reads CASSRLAAGGYEQYF. This rearrangement joins TRBV28 to TRBJ2-7; 9 bases line up with TRBD2. From the germline J gene comes the end of the CDR3, since the read stops 3 residues before it. The V and J ends lost 5 bases and 3 bases, in that order; junction bases with no gene match: 8. CDR1 is MDHEN, CDR2 SYDVKM, per germline. The CDR3 spans 15 residues. The full variable domain, in which reference TRBV28 and TRBJ2-7 provide the parts outside the CDR3, is DVKVTQSSRYLVKRTGEKVFLECVQDMDHENMFWYRQDPGLGLRLIYFSYDVKMKEKGDIPEGYSVSREKKERFSLILESASTNQTSMYLCASSRLAAGGYEQYFGPGTRLTVT.